These 27 T cell receptor beta chains share one sample of origin, sequenced in a study of cytomegalovirus exposure and HLA in healthy donors. Both 60 Vbeta primers and 13 Jbeta primers went into the PCR. Measured with immunoSEQ multiplex PCR; TCRdb has only the in-frame clones, and not every one. The table records tens of thousands of clones, 65% to 85% of them present only once. Sequencing was performed on PBMCs. The origin of the receptors is a girl aged 2 to 9 in good health and CMV-seropositive.

The rearrangement links TRBV5-1 to TRBJ2-1; D is ambiguous. This CDR3 contains 14 residues. Trimming took off 4 bases at V and 6 bases at J, with 14 bases between the two ends. CDR1 and CDR2 (germline): SGHRS, YFSETQ. The CDR3 coding sequence is TGCGCCAGCAGCGGCGGTGCGCCAGCCAATGAGCAGTTCTTC. It is translated as CASSGGAPANEQFF.

The V gene is TRBV4-1, the J gene TRBJ1-3, with TRBD1 identical over 7 bases. CDR1 and CDR2 from the germline V gene are MGHRA and YSYEKL. CDR3 size: 17 residues. Trimming removed 2 bases from V and 1 base from J; junction bases left unmatched: 8. CDR3 nucleotides: TGCGCCAGCAGCCAAACCTCCGGGACAGTGTCTGGAAACACCATATATTTT. It encodes CASSQTSGTVSGNTIYF.

This chain joins TRBV6-5 and TRBJ1-5, with a tentative D call TRBD1 (6 bases). V lost 11 bases, J lost 2 bases, and 13 bases lay in between. Germline lookup yields CDR1 MNHEY and CDR2 SVGAGI. The CDR3 has 13 residues. The CDR3 spells CASRGGGNQPQHF. The CDR3 coding sequence is TGTGCCTCTCGAGGGGGTGGCAATCAGCCCCAGCATTTT.

CDR3 bases: TGCGCCAGCAGCTTGGATCCCCTAGGGCGGGATGGCTACACCTTC. It encodes CASSLDPLGRDGYTF. The chain is built from TRBV5-1 and TRBJ1-2, with unresolved D. CDR1 and CDR2 from the germline V gene are SGHRS and YFSETQ. The CDR3 extends over 15 amino acids. V dropped 0 bases and J dropped 6 bases, with 15 bases sitting between them.

This clone appeared a few times. The gene calls are TRBV20-1 and TRBJ2-5; D is possibly TRBD2 (5 bases). Germline V gives CDR1 DFQATT, CDR2 SNEGSKA (reference sequence). The V gene lost 6 bases and the J gene lost 5 bases, with 10 bases spanning the gap. The CDR3 consists of 11 residues. CDR3 protein: CSAPRGETQYF. The CDR3 DNA is TGCAGTGCCCCCCGCGGGGAGACCCAGTACTTC.

The chain is built from TRBV28 and TRBJ2-7, with 7 bases fitting TRBD2. The germline V gene has CDR1 MDHEN and CDR2 SYDVKM. This CDR3 has 15 residues. V trimming: 7 bases; J trimming: 3 bases; junction bases outside the gene matches: 12. Written as DNA, the CDR3 is TGTGCCAGCACCCGAACCCGGGGGGTTCTCTACGAGCAGTACTTC. Translation gives CASTRTRGVLYEQYF.

The V call is TRBV2, the J call TRBJ1-5, with D maybe TRBD1 (6 bases). V lost 6 bases, J lost 1 base, and 10 bases lay in between. The CDR3 length is 14 residues. Germline V gene sequence: CDR1 SNHLY, CDR2 FYNNEI. The DNA for the CDR3 is TGTGCCAGCAGGTCCAGGGGCAGCAATCAGCCCCAGCATTTT. Translated, it gives CASRSRGSNQPQHF.

The chain is built from TRBV18 and TRBJ1-4; D gene ambiguous. This CDR3 comprises 15 residues. Germline-derived CDR1 and CDR2 are KGHSH and LQKENI. Trimming cost V 2 bases and J 2 bases, with 9 bases left between them. The chain's CDR3 is CASSPVGGTNEKLFF. The CDR3, as DNA: TGTGCCAGCTCACCAGTAGGAGGTACTAATGAAAAACTGTTTTTT.

V and J are TRBV10-3 and TRBJ1-2; D gene ambiguous. CDR3 length: 15 amino acids. Trimming took off 4 bases at V and 4 bases at J, with 16 bases between the two ends. CDR1 ENHRY and CDR2 SYGVKD come from the germline V gene. CDR3 sequence reads: CAISVNGEALYGYTF. CDR3 DNA sequence: TGTGCCATCAGTGTGAACGGGGAGGCCCTCTATGGCTACACCTTC.

This chain joins TRBV7-9 and TRBJ2-7, with TRBD2 matching 13 bases. Trimming at V came to 2 bases and at J to 6 bases, leaving 7 bases not matched to a gene. Germline CDR1 reads SEHNR; CDR2 reads FQNEAQ (reference sequence). The length of the CDR3 is 16 residues. The CDR3 bases are TGTGCCAGCAGCTTACCCGGACTAGCGGGAGAGGTCGAGCAGTACTTC. Amino acid sequence: CASSLPGLAGEVEQYF.

This clone was detected a few times. The chain uses TRBV6-5 and TRBJ2-5; 7 bases map to TRBD1. The CDR3 has 14 residues. Germline CDR1 and CDR2: MNHEY and SVGAGI. Trimming took 0 bases from V and 7 from J; bases not matched to a gene: 5. CDR3 in amino acids: CASSYSRGLATQYF. The CDR3 region has the DNA TGTGCCAGCAGTTACTCTAGGGGGCTCGCGACCCAGTACTTC.

This sequence joins TRBV4-2 and TRBJ2-7; TRBD2 agrees at 9 bases. The CDR3 sequence is 15 residues long. CDR1 and CDR2 (germline): LGHNA, YNFKEQ. J lost 4 bases, V lost 1 base, and 5 bases had no gene match. The CDR3 bases are TGTGCCAGCAGCCAAGGACTAGCGGATTATTACGAGCAGTACTTC. It encodes CASSQGLADYYEQYF.

The V and J genes are TRBV6-4 and TRBJ2-3; D ambiguous. The germline gives CDR1 MRHNA, CDR2 SNTAGT. Deletions cut 5 bases from V and 0 bases from J, with 6 bases between. This CDR3 has 13 amino acids. CDR3 sequence: CASSTTSTDTQYF. CDR3 in DNA: TGTGCCAGCAGTACGACTAGCACAGATACGCAGTATTTT.

The gene calls are TRBV4-3 and TRBJ2-5; D possibly corresponds to TRBD2 (5 bases). There are 12 residues in the CDR3. The germline gives CDR1 LGHNA, CDR2 YSLEER. V was pared by 4 bases and J by 5 bases, with 8 bases between. CDR3 bases: TGCGCCAGCAGCCCCGGCGGGGAGACCCAGTACTTC. Its translation: CASSPGGETQYF.

The chain links TRBV10-3 to TRBJ1-1, with D hard to call. V was cut by 5 bases and J by 1 base, with 5 bases left in between. CDR3 length: 12 residues. Germline CDR1 ENHRY, CDR2 SYGVKD. The CDR3, as DNA: TGTGCCATCAGTTCAGGGAACACTGAAGCTTTCTTT. Translating gives CAISSGNTEAFF.

The chain links TRBV5-1 to TRBJ2-7, with 7 bases matching TRBD2. Germline values: CDR1 SGHRS, CDR2 YFSETQ. This CDR3 is built from 14 residues. V was clipped by 6 bases and J by 2 bases; unmatched bases: 8. CDR3 sequence: CASTYSGAAYEQYF. The CDR3 DNA reads as TGCGCCAGCACCTACAGCGGGGCGGCCTACGAGCAGTACTTC.

This clone was seen a few times. The rearrangement uses TRBV6-5 and TRBJ2-7; tentative D call: TRBD2 (5 bases). The CDR3 runs to 16 residues. The V end lost 2 bases, the J end lost 3 bases, and 17 bases lay between the germline ends. Germline V gives CDR1 MNHEY, CDR2 SVGAGI. The CDR3 DNA is TGTGCCAGCAGTTACGGATTTGGGGTTGAGGGCTACGAGCAGTACTTC. It translates to CASSYGFGVEGYEQYF.

This rearrangement joins TRBV6-5 to TRBJ1-1; D not resolved. Germline V gene sequence: CDR1 MNHEY, CDR2 SVGAGI. CDR3 length equals 15 residues. V was trimmed by 2 bases and J by 1 base, leaving 11 bases between them. The CDR3 is CASSYRPSGNTEAFF. The CDR3 DNA follows: TGTGCCAGCAGTTACCGCCCCTCAGGGAACACTGAAGCTTTCTTT.

The J gene is TRBJ1-1, the V gene TRBV20-1, with TRBD1 as a possible D gene (6 bases). CDR1 and CDR2 from the germline V gene are DFQATT and SNEGSKA (reference sequence). The CDR3 consists of 11 residues. Here the CDR3 reads CSVQGSTEAFF. In DNA form, the CDR3 reads TGCAGCGTCCAGGGGAGTACTGAAGCTTTCTTT.

This clone was detected only once. This rearrangement joins TRBV9 to TRBJ1-2; D ambiguous. The CDR3 totals 12 residues. Germline V gene data show CDR1 as SGDLS and CDR2 as YYNGEE. Between the trimmed V and J ends, which lost 4 bases and 4 bases, there was a span of 8 bases. CDR3 nucleotides: TGTGCCAGCAGCCCTTCTCTCTATGGCTACACCTTC. Translated: CASSPSLYGYTF.

The genes are TRBV25-1 and TRBJ2-3, with D hard to call. Trimming pared 4 bases from V and 1 base from J, leaving 6 bases between. This CDR3 has 13 residues. Germline assignment: CDR1 MGHDK and CDR2 SYGVNS. The CDR3 reads CASSVAGTDTQYF. CDR3 nucleotide sequence: TGTGCCAGCAGTGTGGCAGGCACAGATACGCAGTATTTT.

The chain links TRBV28 to TRBJ2-5; maybe TRBD2 (6 bases). Germline assignment: CDR1 MDHEN and CDR2 SYDVKM. The V end lost 8 bases, the J end lost 2 bases, and 18 bases lay between the germline ends. This CDR3 has 15 amino acids. The CDR3 coding sequence is TGTGCCAGCTCAGCTAACGGAGGGAGGCAAGAGACCCAGTACTTC. Translated: CASSANGGRQETQYF. The full variable domain, completed using reference TRBV28 and TRBJ2-5, is DVKVTQSSRYLVKRTGEKVFLECVQDMDHENMFWYRQDPGLGLRLIYFSYDVKMKEKGDIPEGYSVSREKKERFSLILESASTNQTSMYLCASSANGGRQETQYFGPGTRLLVL.

CDR3 amino acids: CASSRQNLNTGELFF. The CDR3 nucleotides are TGTGCCAGCAGCAGACAGAACTTAAACACCGGGGAGCTGTTTTTT. The J gene is TRBJ2-2, the V gene TRBV6-5, with D perhaps TRBD1 (5 bases). Germline CDR1 MNHEY, CDR2 SVGAGI. V lost 6 bases to trimming and J lost 2 bases, with 13 bases between them. The CDR3 is 15 residues long.

The chain uses TRBV6-5 and TRBJ2-7, with D possibly being TRBD2 (7 bases). The germline V gene encodes CDR1 MNHEY and CDR2 SVGAGI. With 3 bases removed from V and 4 bases from J, the gap between germline ends came to 19 bases. The length of the CDR3 is 16 residues. The CDR3 bases are TGTGCCAGCAGTTATATTTGGGAGGGGGACCTTTACGAGCAGTACTTC. Protein sequence: CASSYIWEGDLYEQYF.

The chain has TRBV7-9 and TRBJ2-3; 10 positions agree with TRBD1. Germline V lookup: CDR1 SEHNR, CDR2 FQNEAQ (reference sequence). The V segment lost 5 bases and the J segment 7 bases; nucleotides outside the gene matches: 9. The CDR3 runs 15 residues. The CDR3 loop reads CASSDRDRGYYTQYF. Here the CDR3 DNA reads TGTGCCAGCAGCGACCGGGACAGGGGCTACTATACGCAGTATTTT.

The rearrangement links TRBV19 to TRBJ1-2, with TRBD1 identical over 9 bases. Germline CDR1 and CDR2: LNHDA and SQIVND (reference sequence). This CDR3 spans 13 amino acids. Unmatched junction bases numbered 5, after V lost 6 bases and J lost 6 bases. In nucleotides, the CDR3 is TGTGCCAGTAGCAAACGGACAGGGGATGGCTACACCTTC. Its protein product is CASSKRTGDGYTF.

J is TRBJ2-7 and V is TRBV6-6, with TRBD2 matching over 11 bases. CDR1 MNHNY and CDR2 SVGAGI come from the germline V gene (reference sequence). The trim removed 6 bases at V and 3 bases at J, leaving 4 bases unmatched. The CDR3 sequence is 14 residues long. CDR3 nucleotide sequence: TGTGCCAGCAGCACTAGCGGGAGTCTCTACGAGCAGTACTTC. Translation gives CASSTSGSLYEQYF.